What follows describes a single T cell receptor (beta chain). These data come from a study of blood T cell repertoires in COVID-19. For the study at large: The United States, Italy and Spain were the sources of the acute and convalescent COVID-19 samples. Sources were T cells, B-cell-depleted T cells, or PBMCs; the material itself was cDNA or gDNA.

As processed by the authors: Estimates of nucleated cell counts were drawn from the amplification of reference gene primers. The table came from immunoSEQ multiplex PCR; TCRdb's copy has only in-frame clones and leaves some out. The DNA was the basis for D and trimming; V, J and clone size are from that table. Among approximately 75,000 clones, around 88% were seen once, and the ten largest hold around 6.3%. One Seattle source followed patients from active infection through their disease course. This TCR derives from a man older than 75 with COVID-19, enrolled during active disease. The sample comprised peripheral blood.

The CDR3 spells CASSALKGRENTEAFF. DNA of the CDR3: TGTGCCAGCAGCGCTCTTAAAGGGAGGGAAAACACTGAAGCTTTCTTT. The chain links TRBV9 to TRBJ1-1; D call uncertain. Germline CDR1 is SGDLS and CDR2 is YYNGEE. The CDR3 is 16 amino acids. V lost 3 bases and J lost 2, with 17 bases in between.